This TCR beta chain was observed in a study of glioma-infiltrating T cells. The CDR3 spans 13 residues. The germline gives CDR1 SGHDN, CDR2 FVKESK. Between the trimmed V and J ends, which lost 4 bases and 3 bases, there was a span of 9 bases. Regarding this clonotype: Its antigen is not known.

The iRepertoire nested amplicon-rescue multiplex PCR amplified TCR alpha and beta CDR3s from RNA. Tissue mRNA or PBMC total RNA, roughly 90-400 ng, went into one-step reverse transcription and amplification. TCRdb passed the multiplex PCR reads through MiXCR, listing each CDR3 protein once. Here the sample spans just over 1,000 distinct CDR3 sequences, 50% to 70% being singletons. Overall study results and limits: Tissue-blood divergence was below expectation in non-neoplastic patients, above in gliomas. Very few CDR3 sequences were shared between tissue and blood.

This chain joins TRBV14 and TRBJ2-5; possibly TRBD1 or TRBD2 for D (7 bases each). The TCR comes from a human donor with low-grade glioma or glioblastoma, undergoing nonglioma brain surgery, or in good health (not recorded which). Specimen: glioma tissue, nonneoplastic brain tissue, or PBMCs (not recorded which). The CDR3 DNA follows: TGTGCCAGCAGCCCAGGGGGGGAAGAGACCCAGTACTTC. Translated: CASSPGGEETQYF.